The sequence of this T cell receptor (beta chain) was determined in a study of cytomegalovirus exposure and HLA in healthy donors. About the research overall: Previous work identified some 120 million unique TCR beta sequences from around 170 million T cells.

Amplification used 60 Vbeta primers and 13 Jbeta primers. Assay used: immunoSEQ multiplex PCR; TCRdb lists only in-frame clones, some missing. Altogether some 150,000 clones are present, roughly 80% being singletons, with the ten largest covering about 7%. Remarks on this clone: Its antigen is undetermined.

CDR3 size: 15 residues. The V end was cut by 0 bases, the J end by 4 bases, with 10 bases between. Germline V lookup: CDR1 MNHNS, CDR2 SASEGT. Study results and caveats: In a later analysis, DRB1 alleles had the most associated TCRs; HLA-C alleles the fewest. By a later analysis, the bulk of CMV-associated TCR beta chains appeared HLA-restricted. Immune exposure information available was restricted to CMV serostatus.

Sequenced sample: PBMCs. This sequence was found in a woman aged 25 to 45 in good health and CMV-seropositive. The chain recombines TRBV6-1 with TRBJ1-5, with D perhaps TRBD1 (6 bases). CDR3 loop: CASSEAFQGNQPQHF. CDR3 DNA sequence: TGTGCCAGCAGTGAAGCATTCCAGGGGAATCAGCCCCAGCATTTT.